The T cell receptor (beta chain) under discussion was sequenced for a study of blood T cell repertoires in COVID-19. Study overall: Sources were T cells, B-cell-depleted T cells, or PBMCs; the material itself was cDNA or gDNA.

V lost 4 bases and J 1 base, leaving 20 bases between the germline ends. The CDR3 sequence is 18 residues long. CDR1 is MDHEN, CDR2 SYDVKM, per germline. The table came from immunoSEQ multiplex PCR; TCRdb's copy has only in-frame clones and leaves some out. The repertoire holds some 95,000 clones, with 75% to 85% as singletons. The chain uses TRBV28 and TRBJ1-3; D possibly corresponds to TRBD1 (6 bases). Sequencing was performed on peripheral blood. The origin of this receptor is a man between 65 and 80 years old with acute or convalescent COVID-19. The CDR3 DNA sequence: TGTGCCAGCAGTTCGGGGGGGGCAGCTCTCTCTTCTGGAAACACCATATATTTT. This encodes CASSSGGAALSSGNTIYF.